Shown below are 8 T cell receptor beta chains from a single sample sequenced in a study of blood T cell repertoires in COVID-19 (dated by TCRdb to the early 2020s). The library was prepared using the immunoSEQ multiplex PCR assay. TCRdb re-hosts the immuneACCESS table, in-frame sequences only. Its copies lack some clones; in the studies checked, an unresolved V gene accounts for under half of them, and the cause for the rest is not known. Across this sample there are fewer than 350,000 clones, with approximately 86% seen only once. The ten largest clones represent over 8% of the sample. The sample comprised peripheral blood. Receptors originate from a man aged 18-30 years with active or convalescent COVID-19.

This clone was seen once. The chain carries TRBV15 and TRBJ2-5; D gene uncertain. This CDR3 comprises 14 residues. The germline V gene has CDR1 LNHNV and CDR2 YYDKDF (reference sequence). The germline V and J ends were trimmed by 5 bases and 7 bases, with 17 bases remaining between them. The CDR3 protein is CATSGTLADRTQYF. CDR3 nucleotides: TGTGCCACCAGCGGTACATTAGCAGATCGGACCCAGTACTTC.

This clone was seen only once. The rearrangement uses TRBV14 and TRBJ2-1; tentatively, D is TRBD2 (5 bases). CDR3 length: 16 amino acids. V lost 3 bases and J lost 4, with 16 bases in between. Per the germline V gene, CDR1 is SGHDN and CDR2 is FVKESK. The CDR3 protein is CASSHGSAVIYNEQFF. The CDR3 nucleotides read TGTGCCAGCAGCCACGGTTCAGCGGTAATTTACAATGAGCAGTTCTTC.

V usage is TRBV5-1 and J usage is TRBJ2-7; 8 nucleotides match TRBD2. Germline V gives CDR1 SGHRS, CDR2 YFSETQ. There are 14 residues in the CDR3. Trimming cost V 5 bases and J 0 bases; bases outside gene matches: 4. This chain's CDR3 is CASSILAGSYEQYF. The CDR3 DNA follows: TGCGCCAGCAGTATCCTAGCGGGCTCCTACGAGCAGTACTTC.

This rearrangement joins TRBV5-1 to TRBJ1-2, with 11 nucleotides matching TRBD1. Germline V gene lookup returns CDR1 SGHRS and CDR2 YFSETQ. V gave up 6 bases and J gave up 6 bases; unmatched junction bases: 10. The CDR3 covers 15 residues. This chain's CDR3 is CASTKGTGGVDGYTF. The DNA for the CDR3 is TGCGCCAGCACTAAGGGGACAGGGGGTGTGGATGGCTACACCTTC.

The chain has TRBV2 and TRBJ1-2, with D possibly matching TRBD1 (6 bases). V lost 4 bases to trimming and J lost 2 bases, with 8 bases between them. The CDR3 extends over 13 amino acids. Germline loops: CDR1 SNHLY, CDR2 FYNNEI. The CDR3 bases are TGTGCCAGCAGTGGGGACATGAACTATGGCTACACCTTC. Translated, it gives CASSGDMNYGYTF.

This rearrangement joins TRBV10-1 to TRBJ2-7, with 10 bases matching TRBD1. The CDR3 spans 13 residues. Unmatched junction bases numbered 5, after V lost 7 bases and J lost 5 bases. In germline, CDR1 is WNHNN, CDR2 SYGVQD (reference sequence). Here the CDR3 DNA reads TGCGCCAGCATCGGGACAGGGGTCCACGAGCAGTACTTC. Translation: CASIGTGVHEQYF.

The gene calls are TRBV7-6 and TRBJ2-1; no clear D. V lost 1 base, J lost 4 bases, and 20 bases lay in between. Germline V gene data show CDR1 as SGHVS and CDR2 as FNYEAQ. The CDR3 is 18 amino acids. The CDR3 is CASSLESPQTSLYNEQFF. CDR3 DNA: TGTGCCAGCAGCTTAGAATCCCCGCAGACTTCCCTGTACAATGAGCAGTTCTTC. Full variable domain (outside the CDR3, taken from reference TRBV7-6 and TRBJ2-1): GAGVSQSPRYKVTKRGQDVALRCDPISGHVSLYWYRQALGQGPEFLTYFNYEAQQDKSGLPNDRFSAERPEGSISTLTIQRTEQRDSAMYRCASSLESPQTSLYNEQFFGPGTRLTVL.

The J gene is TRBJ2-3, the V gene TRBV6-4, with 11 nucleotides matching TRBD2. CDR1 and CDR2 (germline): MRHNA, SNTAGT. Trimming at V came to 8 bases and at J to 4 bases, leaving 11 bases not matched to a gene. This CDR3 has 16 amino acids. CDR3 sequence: CASQPSSGGSSDTQYF. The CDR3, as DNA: TGTGCCAGCCAACCCTCTAGCGGGGGGTCATCAGATACGCAGTATTTT.